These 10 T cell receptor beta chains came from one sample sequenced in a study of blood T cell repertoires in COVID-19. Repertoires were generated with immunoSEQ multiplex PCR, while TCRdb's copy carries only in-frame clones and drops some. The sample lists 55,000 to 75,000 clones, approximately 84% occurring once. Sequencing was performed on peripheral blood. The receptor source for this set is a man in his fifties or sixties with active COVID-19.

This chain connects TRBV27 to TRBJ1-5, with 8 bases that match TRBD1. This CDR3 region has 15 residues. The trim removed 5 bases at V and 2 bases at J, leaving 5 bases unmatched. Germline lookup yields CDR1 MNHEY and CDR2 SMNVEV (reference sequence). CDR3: CASSPTGQGNQPQHF. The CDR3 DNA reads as TGTGCCAGCAGTCCAACGGGACAGGGCAATCAGCCCCAGCATTTT.

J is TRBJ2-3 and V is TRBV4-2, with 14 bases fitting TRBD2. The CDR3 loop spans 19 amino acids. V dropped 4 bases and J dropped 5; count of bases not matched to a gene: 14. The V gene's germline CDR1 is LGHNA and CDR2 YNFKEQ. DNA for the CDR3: TGTGCCAGCAGCCTTTCCGGGACTAGCGGGAGCCAAGAGGGAGATACGCAGTATTTT. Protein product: CASSLSGTSGSQEGDTQYF.

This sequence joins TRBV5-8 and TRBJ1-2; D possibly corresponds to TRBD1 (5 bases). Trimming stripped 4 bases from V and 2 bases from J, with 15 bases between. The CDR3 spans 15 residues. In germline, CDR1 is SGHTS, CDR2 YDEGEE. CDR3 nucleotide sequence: TGTGCCAGCAGCCCAAGGACAAGAAGGAACTATGGCTACACCTTC. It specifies CASSPRTRRNYGYTF.

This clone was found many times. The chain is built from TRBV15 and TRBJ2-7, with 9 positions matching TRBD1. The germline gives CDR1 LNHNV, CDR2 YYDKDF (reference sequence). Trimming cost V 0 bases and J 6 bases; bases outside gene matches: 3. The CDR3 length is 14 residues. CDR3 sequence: CATSRDGTGSEQYF. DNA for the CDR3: TGTGCCACCAGCAGAGATGGGACAGGGAGCGAGCAGTACTTC.

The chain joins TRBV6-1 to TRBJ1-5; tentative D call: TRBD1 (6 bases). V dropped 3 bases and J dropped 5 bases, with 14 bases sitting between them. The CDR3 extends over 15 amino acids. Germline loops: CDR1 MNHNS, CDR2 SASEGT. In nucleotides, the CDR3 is TGTGCCAGCAGTGACCAGGGGATAGGGGATCAGCCCCAGCATTTT. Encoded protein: CASSDQGIGDQPQHF.

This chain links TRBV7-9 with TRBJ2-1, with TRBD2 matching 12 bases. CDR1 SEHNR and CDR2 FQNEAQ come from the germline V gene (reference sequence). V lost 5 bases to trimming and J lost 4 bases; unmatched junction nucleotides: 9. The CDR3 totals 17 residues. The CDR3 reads CASSPLGTSGLYNEQFF. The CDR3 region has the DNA TGTGCCAGCAGCCCCCTTGGGACTAGCGGGCTATACAATGAGCAGTTCTTC.

The CDR3 protein is CASSFWPGQGGGYTF. CDR3 nucleotides: TGTGCCAGCAGCTTCTGGCCGGGACAGGGAGGTGGCTACACCTTC. The chain is built from TRBV11-2 and TRBJ1-2; TRBD1 matches at 9 bases. Trimming removed 3 bases from V and 7 bases from J; junction bases left unmatched: 9. This CDR3 region has 15 residues. Germline V CDR1 and CDR2: SGHAT, FQNNGV.

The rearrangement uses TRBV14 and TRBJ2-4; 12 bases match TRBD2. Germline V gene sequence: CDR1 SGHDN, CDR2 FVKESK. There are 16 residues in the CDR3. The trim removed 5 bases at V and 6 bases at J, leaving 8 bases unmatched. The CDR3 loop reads CASSITSGGPRNIQYF. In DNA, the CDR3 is TGTGCCAGCAGCATAACTAGCGGGGGGCCTAGAAACATTCAGTACTTC.

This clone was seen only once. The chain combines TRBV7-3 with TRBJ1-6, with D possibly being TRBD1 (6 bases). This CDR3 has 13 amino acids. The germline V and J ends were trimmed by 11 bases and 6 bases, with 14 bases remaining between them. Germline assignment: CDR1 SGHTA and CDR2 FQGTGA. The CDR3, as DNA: TGTGCCTACAGGGTTCAAAGTAATTCACCCCTCCACTTT. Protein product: CAYRVQSNSPLHF.

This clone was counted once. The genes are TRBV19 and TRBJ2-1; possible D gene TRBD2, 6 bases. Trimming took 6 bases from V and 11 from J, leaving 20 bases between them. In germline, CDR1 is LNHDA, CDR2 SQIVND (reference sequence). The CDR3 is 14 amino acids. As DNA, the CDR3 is TGTGCCAGTAGGGGGCCTGGGACTTCTGAAAAGCAGTTCTTC. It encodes CASRGPGTSEKQFF.